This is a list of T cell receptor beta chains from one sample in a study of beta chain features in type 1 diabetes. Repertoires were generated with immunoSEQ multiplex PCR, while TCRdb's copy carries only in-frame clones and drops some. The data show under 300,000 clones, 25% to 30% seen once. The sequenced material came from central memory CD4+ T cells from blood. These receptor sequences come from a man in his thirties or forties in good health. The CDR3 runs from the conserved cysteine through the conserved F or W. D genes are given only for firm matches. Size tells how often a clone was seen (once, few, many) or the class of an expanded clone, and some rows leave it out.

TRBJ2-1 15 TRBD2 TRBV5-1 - CASSNGLAGGNEQFF TGCGCCAGCAGCAACGGACTAGCGGGGGGCAATGAGCAGTTCTTC
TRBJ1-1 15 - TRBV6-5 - CASRVQAVQNTEAFF TGTGCCAGCCGAGTGCAGGCTGTGCAGAACACTGAAGCTTTCTTT
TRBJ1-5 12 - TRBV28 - CASSTGDQPQHF TGTGCCAGCAGTACGGGTGATCAGCCCCAGCATTTT
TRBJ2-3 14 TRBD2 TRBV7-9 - CASSLWTSGDTQYF TGTGCCAGCAGCCTCTGGACTAGCGGCGATACGCAGTATTTT
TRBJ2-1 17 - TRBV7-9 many CASSLPFRLDSSNEQFF TGTGCCAGCAGCTTACCTTTTCGACTAGACTCTTCCAATGAGCAGTTCTTC
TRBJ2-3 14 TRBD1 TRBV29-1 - CSVGTVTSTDTQYF TGCAGCGTGGGGACAGTGACTAGCACAGATACGCAGTATTTT
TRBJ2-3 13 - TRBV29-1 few CSVGSGLGDTQYF TGCAGCGTTGGTTCGGGGCTAGGAGATACGCAGTATTTT
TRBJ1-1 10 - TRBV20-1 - CSASSSEAFF TGCAGTGCTAGTTCTTCTGAAGCTTTCTTT
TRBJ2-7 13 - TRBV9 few CASSEIQGAEQYF TGTGCCAGCAGCGAAATACAGGGCGCCGAGCAGTACTTC
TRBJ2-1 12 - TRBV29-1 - CVGGTSYNEQFF TGCGTCGGGGGTACTTCCTACAATGAGCAGTTCTTC
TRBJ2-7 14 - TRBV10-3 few CAIRGDGSSYEQYF TGTGCCATCAGGGGGGACGGAAGCTCCTACGAGCAGTACTTC
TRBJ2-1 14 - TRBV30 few CAWTPASSYNEQFF TGTGCCTGGACTCCCGCGAGCTCCTACAATGAGCAGTTCTTC
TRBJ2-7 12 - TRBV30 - CAWSVSYYEQYF TGTGCCTGGAGTGTCTCCTACTACGAGCAGTACTTC
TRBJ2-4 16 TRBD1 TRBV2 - CASRALPGQGSNIQYF TGTGCCAGCAGGGCTTTACCGGGACAGGGCTCCAACATTCAGTACTTC
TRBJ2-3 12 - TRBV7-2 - CASKGSSDTQYF TGTGCCAGCAAAGGGAGCTCAGATACGCAGTATTTT
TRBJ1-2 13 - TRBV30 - CAWSNGGVYGYTF TGTGCCTGGAGTAACGGGGGCGTCTATGGCTACACCTTC
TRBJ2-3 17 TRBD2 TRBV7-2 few CASSLGSSGGAQRTQYF TGTGCCAGCAGCTTGGGTTCTAGCGGGGGGGCACAGAGGACGCAGTATTTT
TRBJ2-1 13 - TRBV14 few CASSQGARREQFF TGTGCCAGCAGCCAAGGAGCCCGGAGGGAGCAGTTCTTC